Listed below are T cell receptor beta chains from one sample, sequenced in a study of T cell changes during pregnancy in multiple sclerosis. The assay was immunoSEQ multiplex PCR, and TCRdb's table has in-frame clones only and misses some. The table shows about 23,000 clones, with more than 85% occurring only once. The specimen comprised CD8+ T cells from peripheral blood mononuclear cells, sampled after pregnancy. These receptors originate from a female donor with multiple sclerosis, enrolled in a pregnancy study. Each CDR3 is given with its conserved first and last residue. A D gene is named only where the DNA matches it firmly. Where a row states a size, it is once, few, many or the class of an expanded clone; other rows omit it.

v_call	d_call	j_call	cdr3_length	clone_size	cdr3_nt	cdr3_aa
TRBV4-1	TRBD2	TRBJ2-7	14	once	TGCGCCAGCAGCCCGGGACTAGCCGAATCCGAGCAGTACTTC	CASSPGLAESEQYF
TRBV6-5	.	TRBJ2-1	13	.	TGTGCCAGCAGTTACGGCGGCAACAATGAGCAGTTCTTC	CASSYGGNNEQFF
TRBV28	TRBD1	TRBJ1-2	15	.	TGTGCCAGCAGTTTTGGCGGGACAGGGGGTTATGGCTACACCTTC	CASSFGGTGGYGYTF
TRBV4-1	TRBD1	TRBJ1-1	17	medium-sized	TGCGCCAGCAGCCAAGACCTATGGGGGGACAGCAACACTGAAGCTTTCTTT	CASSQDLWGDSNTEAFF
TRBV4-2	.	TRBJ2-1	14	.	TGTGCCAGCAGCCAAGCGGGATTAGCCGATGAGCAGTTCTTC	CASSQAGLADEQFF
TRBV5-1	TRBD1	TRBJ2-1	16	once	TGCGCCAGCAGCTTGGTTGGACAGGGCGGCTACAATGAGCAGTTCTTC	CASSLVGQGGYNEQFF
TRBV9	.	TRBJ2-1	15	.	TGTGCCAGCAGCGACCGTCTCAGCTCCTACAATGAGCAGTTCTTC	CASSDRLSSYNEQFF
TRBV2	TRBD2	TRBJ2-3	16	once	TGTGCCAGCAGTGAGCGAGTAGCGGGAGGACCAGATACGCAGTATTTT	CASSERVAGGPDTQYF
TRBV7-9	.	TRBJ1-6	14	.	TGTGCCAGCAGCCTGGACAGCTTTCTTTCACCCCTCCACTTT	CASSLDSFLSPLHF
TRBV29-1	.	TRBJ1-1	12	.	TGCAGCGTTGCTAGATACGGGACTGAAGCTTTCTTT	CSVARYGTEAFF
TRBV6-4	.	TRBJ2-1	14	.	TGTGCCAGCAGTGACAGGGGGTGGTTCAATGAGCAGTTCTTC	CASSDRGWFNEQFF
TRBV9	.	TRBJ1-1	18	.	TGTGCCAGCAGCGTAGACAGGGACATACCCCCTCCTGGCACTGAAGCTTTCTTT	CASSVDRDIPPPGTEAFF
TRBV2	.	TRBJ2-7	15	.	TGTGCCAGCACCGGGAAGGAGTATCTTGACTACGAGCAGTACTTC	CASTGKEYLDYEQYF
TRBV13	.	TRBJ2-2	14	once	TGTGCCAGCAGCCCCTCCCCAGGCCCCGGGGAGCTGTTTTTT	CASSPSPGPGELFF
TRBV2	TRBD2	TRBJ2-2	14	.	TGTGCCAGCATCGGACTAGCCGCCTCCGGGGAGCTGTTTTTT	CASIGLAASGELFF
TRBV5-5	.	TRBJ2-5	15	.	TGTGCCAGCAGCTATTCGGGACATTGGACGTGGACCCAGTACTTC	CASSYSGHWTWTQYF
TRBV4-3	.	TRBJ2-6	16	.	TGCGCCAGCAGCCAAGATGGGCATGGAGGGGCCAACGTCCTGACTTTC	CASSQDGHGGANVLTF
TRBV6-6	.	TRBJ2-7	14	.	TGTGCCAGCAGTTACTCGGACACCTCCTACGAGCAGTACTTC	CASSYSDTSYEQYF
TRBV7-2	.	TRBJ2-3	13	.	TGTGCCAGCCGAGGGACTGGTACAGATACGCAGTATTTT	CASRGTGTDTQYF
TRBV28	.	TRBJ1-1	15	.	TGTGCCAGCAGTTACACAGGGTTCCCAGCAACTGAAGCTTTCTTT	CASSYTGFPATEAFF
TRBV6-4	TRBD2	TRBJ2-1	14	.	TGTGCCAGCAGTGACCTAGCGGGAGGCAATGAGCAGTTCTTC	CASSDLAGGNEQFF
TRBV10-3	TRBD1	TRBJ2-7	15	.	TGTGCCATCAGTGACCCGAGGACAGGGGCCCTCGAGCAGTACTTC	CAISDPRTGALEQYF
TRBV2	TRBD1	TRBJ2-7	15	.	TGTGCCAGCAGTGAGTCGGGACAGGGCTCCTACGAGCAGTACTTC	CASSESGQGSYEQYF
TRBV7-2	.	TRBJ1-4	16	.	TGTGCCAGCAGCCCAAGGTGGGGGCCGGATGGGGAAAAACTGTTTTTT	CASSPRWGPDGEKLFF
TRBV4-2	.	TRBJ1-1	14	.	TGTGCCAGCAGCCAAGTAGGAGGGAACACTGAAGCTTTCTTT	CASSQVGGNTEAFF
TRBV6-4	.	TRBJ2-5	13	few	TGTGCCAGCAGTGAGAGGGATGCAGAGACCCAGTACTTC	CASSERDAETQYF
TRBV2	.	TRBJ2-3	14	once	TGTGCCAGCATACATGAGCGGTTCACAGATACGCAGTATTTT	CASIHERFTDTQYF
TRBV5-4	.	TRBJ2-7	13	.	TGTGCCAGCAGCTTGGGTATCTCCTACGAGCAGTACTTC	CASSLGISYEQYF
TRBV2	TRBD1	TRBJ2-2	15	.	TGTGCCAGCAGTGTAAGGACAGGGGACACCGGGGAGCTGTTTTTT	CASSVRTGDTGELFF
TRBV20-1	.	TRBJ2-7	9	.	TGCAGTGCTCCGCCGGGGCAGTACTTC	CSAPPGQYF
TRBV29-1	TRBD2	TRBJ2-1	13	.	TGCAGCGCATACGGACTAGCGGACAATGAGCAGTTCTTC	CSAYGLADNEQFF
TRBV4-3	.	TRBJ2-7	15	.	TGCGCCAGCAGCCAAGATGAAGGGAGCTCCTACGAGCAGTACTTC	CASSQDEGSSYEQYF
TRBV27	TRBD2	TRBJ2-7	17	.	TGTGCCAGCAGTTTATTGGGCGGGAGTGGCCCTATCTACGAGCAGTACTTC	CASSLLGGSGPIYEQYF
TRBV28	.	TRBJ1-1	15	.	TGTGCCAGCGACCTTTCCCGACACTCAGGTACTGAAGCTTTCTTT	CASDLSRHSGTEAFF
TRBV18	.	TRBJ2-1	17	.	TGTGCCAGCTCCCTCAATAAAGGGAACCGGGGTTACAATGAACAGTTCTTC	CASSLNKGNRGYNEQFF
TRBV6-1	.	TRBJ1-5	15	once	TGTGCCAGCAGTGAATGGGAGGGGGTGGATCAGCCCCAGCATTTT	CASSEWEGVDQPQHF
TRBV6-4	.	TRBJ2-1	15	.	TGTGCCAGCAGTGACTTAGCGGAGAATTACAATGAGCAGTTCTTC	CASSDLAENYNEQFF
TRBV7-9	TRBD1	TRBJ1-2	14	.	TGTGCCAGCAGCGGGTGGGACAGCAACTATGGCTACACCTTC	CASSGWDSNYGYTF
TRBV4-1	.	TRBJ2-1	15	.	TGCGCCAGCAGCCAAGAGGCACAGGCGTACAATGAGCAGTTCTTC	CASSQEAQAYNEQFF
TRBV6-5	TRBD1	TRBJ1-5	15	.	TGTGCCAGCAGCGCCGGGACAGAGGGCAATCAGCCCCAGCATTTT	CASSAGTEGNQPQHF
TRBV15	TRBD1	TRBJ1-2	16	.	TGTGCCACCAGCAGAGAACGGGAAACAGGGGGTAACGGCTACACCTTC	CATSRERETGGNGYTF
TRBV7-9	.	TRBJ2-2	15	.	TGTGCCAGCAGCTTAGGTGGGTCGGAGACCGGGGAGCTGTTTTTT	CASSLGGSETGELFF
TRBV19	.	TRBJ2-2	13	.	TGTGCCAGTAGTATAGGTAGCACCGGGGAGCTGTTTTTT	CASSIGSTGELFF